The 23 T cell receptor beta chains below were found in one sample sequenced in a study of OX40 agonist ivuxolimab in advanced cancers. Only in-frame clones appear in the TCRdb table, and some are missing; sequencing was by immunoSEQ multiplex PCR. The table shows some 66,000 clones, with 83% occurring only once. Sequencing was performed on CD4+ or CD8+ T cells sorted from blood, taken in a trial of the OX40 agonist ivuxolimab. These receptor sequences come from an adult with an advanced solid tumor such as melanoma, head and neck, liver or kidney cancer.

This clone was detected once. J is TRBJ2-7 and V is TRBV29-1, with TRBD2 as a possible D gene (6 bases). The ends were cut back, 3 bases at V and 3 bases at J, with 12 bases in the middle. Germline V lookup: CDR1 SQVTM, CDR2 ANQGSEA. The length of the CDR3 is 13 residues. The CDR3 here is CSVEVGRSYEQYF. For the CDR3, the DNA is TGCAGCGTTGAGGTCGGGAGAAGCTACGAGCAGTACTTC.

The rearrangement joins TRBV2 to TRBJ2-1, with D perhaps assigned TRBD1 or TRBD2 (6 bases each). V was shortened by 6 bases and J by 9 bases, with 15 bases between the two germline ends. The length of the CDR3 is 13 residues. Germline loops: CDR1 SNHLY, CDR2 FYNNEI. CDR3 residues: CASSDRGGGEQFF. Written as DNA, the CDR3 is TGTGCCAGCAGCGACCGCGGAGGGGGTGAGCAGTTCTTC.

J is TRBJ2-7 and V is TRBV7-6, with 11 positions matching TRBD2. Looked up from germline, CDR1 is SGHVS and CDR2 is FNYEAQ. Trimming removed 5 bases from V and 3 bases from J; junction bases left unmatched: 15. The CDR3 totals 18 residues. CDR3 DNA sequence: TGTGCCAGCAGCCCCGGGACAGGGATAACTAGCGGGGGCTACGAGCAGTACTTC. Translating gives CASSPGTGITSGGYEQYF.

The chain joins TRBV6-5 to TRBJ2-7; 9 bases match TRBD2. The CDR3 runs to 13 residues. J gave up 4 bases and V 6 bases, and 4 bases lay outside the gene matches. Germline V gives CDR1 MNHEY, CDR2 SVGAGI. Here the CDR3 reads CASRIAGAYEQYF. Here the CDR3 DNA reads TGTGCCAGCAGGATAGCGGGAGCTTACGAGCAGTACTTC.

This clone appeared once. V is TRBV9 and J is TRBJ2-5; TRBD1 is a possible D gene (6 bases). The CDR3 spans 16 residues. Germline CDR1 reads SGDLS; CDR2 reads YYNGEE. V was pared by 0 bases and J by 2 bases, with 14 bases between. DNA of the CDR3: TGTGCCAGCAGCGTAGCCCCTGGACAGACTCAAGAGACCCAGTACTTC. This gives the protein CASSVAPGQTQETQYF.

This chain connects TRBV11-2 to TRBJ2-7; TRBD2 matches at 11 bases. V was pared by 5 bases and J by 7 bases, with 7 bases of the junction left unmatched. The CDR3 contains 14 residues. Germline CDR1 reads SGHAT; CDR2 reads FQNNGV. The CDR3 sequence: CASSISGRVEEQYF. The CDR3 DNA sequence: TGTGCCAGCAGCATTAGCGGGAGGGTGGAAGAGCAGTACTTC.

The sample holds one count of this clone. The chain couples TRBV19 to TRBJ1-4; the match to TRBD1 covers 9 bases. Germline V gene data show CDR1 as LNHDA and CDR2 as SQIVND (reference sequence). This CDR3 is built from 14 residues. J was trimmed by 8 bases and V by 8 bases; bases with no gene match: 9. This CDR3 reads CASQTRQGEEKLFF. In DNA, the CDR3 is TGTGCCAGTCAGACCCGACAGGGGGAGGAAAAACTGTTTTTT.

Here the CDR3 DNA reads TGTGCCAGCAGTGAACCAGGGGTAGGAGCTGAAGCTTTCTTT. This encodes CASSEPGVGAEAFF. The chain couples TRBV6-1 to TRBJ1-1, with D tentatively TRBD1 (6 bases). With 2 bases removed from V and 6 bases from J, the gap between germline ends came to 13 bases. The CDR3 is made up of 14 amino acids. CDR1 and CDR2 (germline): MNHNS, SASEGT.

The chain couples TRBV19 to TRBJ1-1; D is unresolved. Germline CDR1 is LNHDA and CDR2 is SQIVND (reference sequence). The CDR3 is 12 residues long. V lost 4 bases to trimming and J lost 6 bases, with 9 bases between them. CDR3 coding DNA: TGTGCCAGTAGTAGAACCGGGTCTGAAGCTTTCTTT. This sequence encodes CASSRTGSEAFF.

CDR3 in DNA: TGTGCCAGCAGTCCCCCAGCAGGGAACACTGAAGCTTTCTTT. Protein product: CASSPPAGNTEAFF. This chain links TRBV6-5 with TRBJ1-1; D uncertain. CDR3 length: 14 amino acids. Trimming took 5 bases from V and 1 from J, leaving 11 bases between them. Germline CDR1 and CDR2: MNHEY and SVGAGI.

This clone was found a few times. Other DNA sequences in this specimen translate into the identical CDR3. The J gene is TRBJ2-1, the V gene TRBV6-5; TRBD1 agrees at 8 bases. This CDR3 contains 14 residues. The J segment lost 7 bases and the V segment lost 0 bases, leaving 2 bases of the junction unmatched. Per germline, CDR1 MNHEY and CDR2 SVGAGI. CDR3 bases: TGTGCCAGCAGTTACTCGACAGGGGAAAATGAGCAGTTCTTC. It specifies CASSYSTGENEQFF.

This clone was seen only once. This sequence joins TRBV7-9 and TRBJ2-5; 11 positions match TRBD1. The CDR3 is 14 residues long. CDR1 is SEHNR, CDR2 FQNEAQ, per germline (reference sequence). V lost 7 bases and J lost 5; bases outside the gene matches: 6. CDR3 in amino acids: CASIGQGAQETQYF. The DNA of the CDR3 is TGTGCCAGCATCGGACAGGGGGCGCAGGAGACCCAGTACTTC.

The V call is TRBV7-2, the J call TRBJ1-2; TRBD1 is a possible D gene (6 bases). Germline values: CDR1 SGHTA, CDR2 FQGNSA. Between the trimmed V and J ends, which lost 2 bases and 2 bases, there was a span of 12 bases. The CDR3 length is 15 residues. The CDR3: CASSLTRDMNYGYTF. Written as DNA, the CDR3 is TGTGCCAGCAGCTTAACCCGGGACATGAACTATGGCTACACCTTC.

V and J are TRBV7-9 and TRBJ1-1; TRBD1 is a possible D gene (5 bases). The CDR3 has 10 residues. Per germline, CDR1 SEHNR and CDR2 FQNEAQ (reference sequence). Trimming took 6 bases from V and 8 from J, leaving 7 bases between them. The CDR3 region is CASRQEEAFF. The CDR3 nucleotides read TGTGCCAGCAGACAGGAGGAAGCTTTCTTT.

For the CDR3, the DNA is TGTGCCAGCAGCGAAACCGGGACAGGGAGGGCGGAGACCCAGTACTTC. Translation: CASSETGTGRAETQYF. The chain uses TRBV11-2 and TRBJ2-5, with TRBD1 matching over 9 bases. CDR1 is SGHAT, CDR2 FQNNGV, per germline. The CDR3 has 16 amino acids. Trimming at V came to 5 bases and at J to 5 bases, leaving 12 bases not matched to a gene.

This clone was observed a few times. The chain links TRBV10-3 to TRBJ2-7, with 13 positions matching TRBD2. The V gene end was trimmed by 4 bases and the J gene end by 6 bases; junction bases not matched to a gene: 0. The CDR3 length is 13 residues. Germline CDR1 reads ENHRY; CDR2 reads SYGVKD. The CDR3 spells CAISGTSGSEQYF. The CDR3 bases are TGTGCCATCAGTGGGACTAGCGGGAGCGAGCAGTACTTC.

The chain is built from TRBV6-6 and TRBJ2-5; D is uncertain. Deletions cut 2 bases from V and 3 bases from J, with 7 bases between. This CDR3 spans 13 amino acids. Germline loops: CDR1 MNHNY, CDR2 SVGAGI (reference sequence). CDR3 region: CASSYGVEETQYF. The CDR3 DNA follows: TGTGCCAGCAGTTACGGGGTAGAAGAGACCCAGTACTTC.

This chain joins TRBV19 and TRBJ1-2, with 7 bases that match TRBD1. Looked up from germline, CDR1 is LNHDA and CDR2 is SQIVND (reference sequence). This CDR3 is built from 16 residues. Trimming removed 3 bases from V and 0 bases from J; junction bases left unmatched: 7. Written as DNA, the CDR3 is TGTGCCAGTAGTATCCGACAGGGCTCTTCTAACTATGGCTACACCTTC. Its translation is CASSIRQGSSNYGYTF.

The rearrangement uses TRBV6-5 and TRBJ2-2; TRBD2 might be the D (6 bases). Trimming removed 9 bases from V and 5 bases from J, with 19 bases in between. The CDR3 spans 15 residues. Germline lookup yields CDR1 MNHEY and CDR2 SVGAGI. The CDR3 DNA sequence: TGTGCCAGTACCGCCGGGGACTTCCTAACCGGGGAGCTGTTTTTT. Its protein product is CASTAGDFLTGELFF.

V usage is TRBV29-1 and J usage is TRBJ1-3; D is uncertain. V was trimmed by 5 bases and J by 4 bases, leaving 9 bases between them. Germline CDR1 SQVTM, CDR2 ANQGSEA. The CDR3 loop spans 12 amino acids. In DNA, the CDR3 is TGCAGCGTTCAACAACAGGGAAACACCATATATTTT. Translated, it gives CSVQQQGNTIYF.

This clone was observed a handful of times. The chain is built from TRBV7-2 and TRBJ2-5, with D possibly being TRBD2 (5 bases). The CDR3 is 13 amino acids. CDR1 SGHTA and CDR2 FQGNSA come from the germline V gene. Trimming shortened V by 6 bases and J by 4 bases, and 12 bases separated the two germline ends. CDR3 bases: TGTGCCAGCAGGAAACTAGGAGGAGAGACCCAGTACTTC. It specifies CASRKLGGETQYF.

This clone was observed a handful of times. V usage is TRBV5-4 and J usage is TRBJ2-7, with 10 nucleotides matching TRBD2. The CDR3 covers 15 residues. From germline, CDR1 is SGHNT and CDR2 YYREEE (reference sequence). The ends lost 7 bases at V and 0 bases at J; junction bases unmatched: 7. CDR3 in amino acids: CASGRGTSASYEQYF. Here the CDR3 DNA reads TGTGCCAGCGGCCGGGGGACTAGCGCCTCCTACGAGCAGTACTTC.

The genes are TRBV28 and TRBJ2-7, with D tentatively TRBD1 or TRBD2 (5 bases each). Germline CDR1 is MDHEN and CDR2 is SYDVKM. V lost 6 bases, J lost 2 bases, and 29 bases lay in between. The CDR3 length is 19 residues. CDR3: CASRGPGRDLESPPYEQYF. The DNA for the CDR3 is TGTGCCAGCAGGGGACCGGGCAGGGACCTAGAGTCGCCCCCCTACGAGCAGTACTTC.